This paragraph covers one T cell receptor (beta chain) sequence. A TCRbeta library incorporating unique molecular identifiers was prepared. TCRdb used MiXCR to reprocess the PCR reads, holding one entry per CDR3 protein. This sample has roughly 500,000 distinct CDR3 sequences, with roughly an eighth found just once. This sample was included in a study of T-cell reconstitution after alpha-beta-depleted transplantation in children. Sequencing used PBMCs from the stem cell graft donor, obtained from the stem cell graft. The sequence came from a human donor who donated a stem cell graft to a child with combined immunodeficiency.

CDR3: CASSVVDGPQETQYF. DNA of the CDR3: TGTGCCAGCAGCGTAGTGGATGGGCCCCAAGAGACCCAGTACTTC. The rearrangement uses TRBV9 and TRBJ2-5; D call uncertain. CDR1 SGDLS and CDR2 YYNGEE come from the germline V gene. The V and J ends lost 0 bases and 1 base respectively, with 10 bases between them. This CDR3 is built from 15 residues.